One sample yielded the 32 T cell receptor beta chains listed below, sequenced in a study of vaccination and CD4 T cells after COVID-19. The study sequenced cultured CD4+ T cell DNA using the Oncomine TCR Beta short-read assay. TCRdb redid the calling of the PCR reads with MiXCR, one entry per CDR3 protein. The sample includes 13,000 to 15,000 distinct CDR3 sequences, less than 25% of them seen just once. Antigen specificity for these receptors is unknown. Indicated treatment: 10-day PBMC culture with coronavirus spike peptide pools or control peptides (ViraFEST assay). This specimen was CD4+ T cells from blood, cultured in vitro, taken before SARS-CoV-2 vaccination. All receptors come from a human donor who received a COVID-19 vaccine.

This clonotype was recorded a few times. V and J are TRBV7-3 and TRBJ1-1; TRBD1 matches 7 bases. Germline V CDR1 and CDR2: SGHTA, FQGTGA. V was pared by 5 bases and J by 5 bases, with 11 bases of the junction left unmatched. CDR3 length: 15 residues. The CDR3 DNA reads TGTGCCAGCAGCCCCCAAGGGGGCGCGGGGACTGAAGCTTTCTTT. Its protein product is CASSPQGGAGTEAFF.

This chain joins TRBV9 and TRBJ2-3, with D maybe TRBD1 (5 bases). The CDR3 sequence is 14 residues long. Trimming removed 0 bases at V and 3 bases at J, with 8 bases between. CDR1 and CDR2 (germline): SGDLS, YYNGEE. The CDR3 DNA reads as TGTGCCAGCAGCGTAGATACAGGAACAGATACGCAGTATTTT. Amino acids: CASSVDTGTDTQYF.

The V and J genes are TRBV20-1 and TRBJ2-5; no firm D call. V lost 0 bases, J lost 2 bases, and 10 bases lay in between. Germline V CDR1 and CDR2: DFQATT, SNEGSKA (reference sequence). The CDR3 has 14 amino acids. The CDR3 DNA reads TGCAGTGCTAGAGATCTCGGGTGGCAAGAGACCCAGTACTTC. Its protein is CSARDLGWQETQYF.

This clonotype counts as medium-sized. J is TRBJ1-2 and V is TRBV21-1; whether TRBD1, the table's D call, matches the DNA was not checked. TRBV21-1 is annotated as a pseudogene. CDR3 size: 14 residues. The CDR3 is CASSKGEQGDGYTF. In DNA form, the CDR3 reads TGTGCCAGCAGCAAAGGAGAACAGGGAGATGGCTACACCTTC.

This clonotype has only a few counts. This chain connects TRBV2 to TRBJ2-4, with 10 bases that match TRBD2. The CDR3 runs to 17 residues. The V gene's germline CDR1 is SNHLY and CDR2 FYNNEI. With 5 bases clipped from V and 0 bases from J, the junction kept 7 bases outside the gene matches. CDR3 sequence reads: CASSSSGGNLAKNIQYF. As DNA, the CDR3 is TGTGCCAGCAGTTCTAGCGGGGGTAATCTAGCCAAAAACATTCAGTACTTC. Using reference TRBV2 and TRBJ2-4 for the parts outside the CDR3, the full variable domain is EPEVTQTPSHQVTQMGQEVILRCVPISNHLYFYWYRQILGQKVEFLVSFYNNEISEKSEIFDDQFSVERPDGSNFTLKIRSTKLEDSAMYFCASSSSGGNLAKNIQYFGAGTRLSVL.

This chain joins TRBV29-1 and TRBJ2-7; TRBD1 might be the D (5 bases). Between the trimmed V and J ends, which lost 8 bases and 3 bases, there was a span of 17 bases. CDR1 is SQVTM, CDR2 ANQGSEA, per germline. The CDR3 contains 13 residues. As DNA, the CDR3 is TGCAGCCCTCCGGCAGGGTCCTTCTACGAGCAGTACTTC. Translation gives CSPPAGSFYEQYF.

This clonotype came up a few times. A read error may account for a junction end that differs from germline. The chain employs TRBV6-1 and TRBJ2-3; possible D gene TRBD2, 6 bases. The CDR3 sequence is 15 residues long. Germline CDR1 reads MNHNS; CDR2 reads SASEGT. The CDR3 DNA follows: TGTGCCAGCATTGAATATGGGACTCGCACAGATACGCAGTATTTT. This codes for CASIEYGTRTDTQYF.

This clonotype turned up a few times. This chain joins TRBV6-1 and TRBJ2-1; 9 positions match TRBD2. The germline V gene has CDR1 MNHNS and CDR2 SASEGT. The V gene end was trimmed by 5 bases and the J gene end by 0 bases; junction bases not matched to a gene: 5. The CDR3 is 16 amino acids. CDR3 sequence: CASSKIAGDSYNEQFF. DNA for the CDR3: TGTGCCAGCAGTAAAATAGCGGGGGACTCCTACAATGAGCAGTTCTTC.

This clonotype occurred a few times. V usage is TRBV30 and J usage is TRBJ1-5; possible D gene TRBD1, 6 bases. Trimming stripped 1 base from V and 3 bases from J, with 7 bases between. CDR3 length equals 13 residues. Germline lookup yields CDR1 GTSNPN and CDR2 SVGIG (reference sequence). CDR3 sequence reads: CAWSDRDNQPQHF. In nucleotides, the CDR3 is TGTGCCTGGAGTGACAGGGACAATCAGCCCCAGCATTTT.

This clonotype was picked up a small number of times. The CDR3 nucleotides are TGTGCCAGCACCCGAGGGACTAGCGGGGCTGCCGATCAGTATTTT. Protein: CASTRGTSGAADQYF. This sequence joins TRBV2 and TRBJ2-3; 13 bases agree with TRBD2. Looked up from germline, CDR1 is SNHLY and CDR2 is FYNNEI. The length of the CDR3 is 15 residues. Trimming at V came to 7 bases and at J to 12 bases, leaving 13 bases not matched to a gene.

This clonotype has a handful of counts. V is TRBV23-1 and J is TRBJ2-2; D gene unclear. TRBV23-1 is an ORF; its function is uncertain. The CDR3 has 12 residues. V dropped 4 bases and J dropped 7 bases, with 7 bases sitting between them. Here the CDR3 reads CASSRGGGELFF. The CDR3 bases are TGCGCCAGCAGTCGCGGCGGCGGGGAGCTGTTTTTT.

In this sample, this clonotype turned up a few times. This chain uses TRBV2 with TRBJ2-1; TRBD2 matches at 7 bases. Trimming took 9 bases from V and 5 from J; bases not matched to a gene: 10. CDR3 length equals 14 residues. Germline V gene lookup returns CDR1 SNHLY and CDR2 FYNNEI. This CDR3 is CASGRDWGNNEQFF. The CDR3 nucleotides read TGTGCCAGTGGGAGGGACTGGGGAAACAATGAGCAGTTCTTC. Based on the CDR3 plus reference TRBV2 and TRBJ2-1, the full variable domain is EPEVTQTPSHQVTQMGQEVILRCVPISNHLYFYWYRQILGQKVEFLVSFYNNEISEKSEIFDDQFSVERPDGSNFTLKIRSTKLEDSAMYFCASGRDWGNNEQFFGPGTRLTVL.

The chain carries TRBV18 and TRBJ1-2; 10 positions agree with TRBD1. J was trimmed by 6 bases and V by 1 base; bases with no gene match: 5. Per the germline V gene, CDR1 is KGHSH and CDR2 is LQKENI. The CDR3 runs 15 residues. CDR3 nucleotides: TGTGCCAGCTCACCACAAGCGACAGGGGGCCATGGCTACACCTTC. Translating it yields CASSPQATGGHGYTF.

The chain recombines TRBV19 with TRBJ1-4; TRBD1 might be the D (6 bases). Trimming shortened V by 6 bases and J by 7 bases, and 15 bases separated the two germline ends. CDR1 and CDR2 (germline): LNHDA, SQIVND (reference sequence). This CDR3 is 14 amino acids long. CDR3 bases: TGTGCCAGTAGCAGCAGGGGAAGTTCTGAAAAACTGTTTTTT. This codes for CASSSRGSSEKLFF.

This clonotype was counted between two and nine times. V usage is TRBV15 and J usage is TRBJ2-3; TRBD2 matches at 8 bases. There are 15 residues in the CDR3. Germline assignment: CDR1 LNHNV and CDR2 YYDKDF (reference sequence). V dropped 8 bases and J dropped 4; count of bases not matched to a gene: 11. The CDR3 protein is CATSGLGFGADTQYF. The DNA for the CDR3 is TGTGCCACCTCGGGACTAGGATTCGGCGCAGATACGCAGTATTTT.

V and J are TRBV10-3 and TRBJ1-1; D possibly corresponds to TRBD1 (5 bases). With 2 bases removed from V and 4 bases from J, the gap between germline ends came to 11 bases. Germline CDR1 is ENHRY and CDR2 is SYGVKD. The CDR3 extends over 14 amino acids. The DNA of the CDR3 is TGTGCCATCAGTGAGCGGGGGTGGGGCACTGAAGCTTTCTTT. It translates to CAISERGWGTEAFF.

J is TRBJ2-3 and V is TRBV5-4, with D maybe TRBD2 (6 bases). There are 14 residues in the CDR3. Trimming took 3 bases from V and 6 from J, leaving 14 bases between them. Germline lookup yields CDR1 SGHNT and CDR2 YYREEE (reference sequence). CDR3 region: CASSSTSTGDTQYF. DNA of the CDR3: TGTGCCAGCAGCTCCACTAGCACGGGTGATACGCAGTATTTT.

The chain recombines TRBV18 with TRBJ1-1, with D perhaps TRBD1 (6 bases). Germline V lookup: CDR1 KGHSH, CDR2 LQKENI. V was pared by 3 bases and J by 4 bases, with 9 bases between. The CDR3 has 13 residues. CDR3 bases: TGTGCCAGCTCACCCGACAGGTCCACTGAAGCTTTCTTT. Its translation is CASSPDRSTEAFF.

In this sample, this clonotype turned up a few times. This chain connects TRBV20-1 to TRBJ2-4; 8 bases fit TRBD1. V trimming: 6 bases; J trimming: 10 bases; junction bases outside the gene matches: 5. CDR3 length: 11 residues. Germline V gives CDR1 DFQATT, CDR2 SNEGSKA (reference sequence). CDR3 DNA: TGCAGTGCGGACAGGGTAGGGATTCAGTACTTC. Protein sequence: CSADRVGIQYF.

This clonotype was seen a few times. This chain joins TRBV5-4 and TRBJ2-5, with TRBD2 matching over 11 bases. The V and J ends lost 2 bases and 7 bases, in that order; junction bases with no gene match: 7. This CDR3 comprises 15 residues. Per the germline V gene, CDR1 is SGHNT and CDR2 is YYREEE (reference sequence). CDR3 in amino acids: CASSFLTSGERTQYF. CDR3 coding DNA: TGTGCCAGCAGCTTTTTGACTAGCGGGGAAAGGACCCAGTACTTC.

The rearrangement links TRBV20-1 to TRBJ1-5; 9 bases align to TRBD1. V was pared by 6 bases and J by 3 bases, with 3 bases of the junction left unmatched. This CDR3 region has 13 residues. In germline, CDR1 is DFQATT, CDR2 SNEGSKA (reference sequence). This CDR3 reads CSATGGVNQPQHF. The CDR3 DNA follows: TGCAGTGCCACAGGGGGCGTCAATCAGCCCCAGCATTTT.

V usage is TRBV30 and J usage is TRBJ1-3; no definite D call. With 1 base removed from V and 0 bases from J, the gap between germline ends came to 10 bases. Looked up from germline, CDR1 is GTSNPN and CDR2 is SVGIG (reference sequence). The CDR3 consists of 15 residues. The CDR3 is CAWSGNGFSGNTIYF. CDR3 nucleotide sequence: TGTGCCTGGAGTGGAAACGGCTTCTCTGGAAACACCATATATTTT.

The V and J genes are TRBV5-1 and TRBJ1-2, with a possible D match to TRBD1 (5 bases). There are 15 residues in the CDR3. Trimming took 4 bases from V and 6 from J, leaving 19 bases between them. The V gene's germline CDR1 is SGHRS and CDR2 YFSETQ. The CDR3 loop reads CASSPGDPQGNGYTF. The DNA for the CDR3 is TGCGCCAGCAGCCCCGGGGACCCTCAAGGAAATGGCTACACCTTC.

The table lists this clonotype with a few counts. V is TRBV10-3 and J is TRBJ2-1, with 8 bases fitting TRBD2. The CDR3 has 14 amino acids. The germline gives CDR1 ENHRY, CDR2 SYGVKD. The J segment lost 9 bases and the V segment lost 8 bases, leaving 12 bases of the junction unmatched. This CDR3 reads CAIAPTGGTSEQFF. The CDR3 bases are TGTGCCATCGCCCCGACGGGAGGGACCAGTGAGCAGTTCTTC.

This clonotype showed up just a few times. The chain recombines TRBV7-2 with TRBJ2-4, with 8 positions matching TRBD2. The CDR3 sequence is 19 residues long. CDR1 is SGHTA, CDR2 FQGNSA, per germline. V shed 1 base, J shed 0 bases, and the junction held 11 bases outside the gene matches. The CDR3 reads CASSLEVGGGALAKNIQYF. The CDR3 nucleotides are TGTGCCAGCAGCTTAGAGGTCGGGGGGGGTGCTCTAGCCAAAAACATTCAGTACTTC.

The chain has TRBV20-1 and TRBJ2-1; D may be TRBD2 (6 bases). CDR3 length: 14 amino acids. Between the trimmed V and J ends, which lost 6 bases and 10 bases, there was a span of 22 bases. Germline lookup yields CDR1 DFQATT and CDR2 SNEGSKA (reference sequence). This CDR3 is CSALLSGESGEQFF. CDR3 DNA: TGCAGTGCCCTACTTTCGGGGGAATCTGGAGAGCAGTTCTTC.

V is TRBV6-1 and J is TRBJ1-2; 7 bases are a match to TRBD1. The CDR3 is 19 residues long. Germline CDR1 reads MNHNS; CDR2 reads SASEGT. Trimming at V came to 4 bases and at J to 3 bases, leaving 20 bases not matched to a gene. In nucleotides, the CDR3 is TGTGCCAGCAGTGGACCGCGCCGACAGGGTGCGGGGTCCTACTATGGCTACACCTTC. Residues: CASSGPRRQGAGSYYGYTF.

This chain's CDR3 is CASSTTPDTQYF. Here the CDR3 DNA reads TGTGCCAGCAGTACAACCCCAGATACGCAGTATTTT. This sequence joins TRBV27 and TRBJ2-3; the D is unclear. The CDR3 length is 12 residues. Trimming took 5 bases from V and 4 from J, leaving 7 bases between them. Germline V gives CDR1 MNHEY, CDR2 SMNVEV (reference sequence).

The rearrangement joins TRBV5-5 to TRBJ1-6; 7 bases match TRBD1. Trimming removed 0 bases from V and 2 bases from J; junction bases left unmatched: 2. The CDR3 runs to 16 residues. The V gene's germline CDR1 is SGHKS and CDR2 YYEKEE (reference sequence). The CDR3, as DNA: TGTGCCAGCAGCTTGGAGGGGGCAGCCTATAATTCACCCCTCCACTTT. Protein product: CASSLEGAAYNSPLHF.

This clonotype was seen a handful of times. The CDR3 protein is CASSSGREGVEAFF. In DNA form, the CDR3 reads TGTGCCAGTAGCAGCGGAAGGGAAGGGGTTGAAGCTTTCTTT. The J gene is TRBJ1-1, the V gene TRBV19, with D possibly being TRBD1 (5 bases). The CDR3 runs to 14 residues. Deletions cut 6 bases from V and 7 bases from J, with 18 bases between. Germline V lookup: CDR1 LNHDA, CDR2 SQIVND (reference sequence).

This clonotype was detected a few times. V usage is TRBV19 and J usage is TRBJ1-2, with D possibly matching TRBD1 (5 bases). Germline lookup yields CDR1 LNHDA and CDR2 SQIVND (reference sequence). This CDR3 region has 13 residues. V shed 5 bases and J shed 4 bases, with 11 bases lying between them. The CDR3 spells CASSPRRAYGYTF. The CDR3 DNA reads TGTGCCAGTAGTCCTCGCAGGGCCTATGGCTACACCTTC. Together with reference TRBV19 and TRBJ1-2, the CDR3 gives the full variable domain: DGGITQSPKYLFRKEGQNVTLSCEQNLNHDAMYWYRQDPGQGLRLIYYSQIVNDFQKGDIAEGYSVSREKKESFPLTVTSAQKNPTAFYLCASSPRRAYGYTFGSGTRLTVV.

This chain's CDR3 is CASTKGRRSNQPQHF. CDR3 nucleotide sequence: TGTGCCAGCACCAAGGGCAGGAGAAGCAATCAGCCCCAGCATTTT. V gene TRBV6-1 combines with J gene TRBJ1-5; D is unclear. The CDR3 extends over 15 amino acids. Germline CDR1 is MNHNS and CDR2 is SASEGT. V lost 7 bases, J lost 1 base, and 14 bases lay in between.